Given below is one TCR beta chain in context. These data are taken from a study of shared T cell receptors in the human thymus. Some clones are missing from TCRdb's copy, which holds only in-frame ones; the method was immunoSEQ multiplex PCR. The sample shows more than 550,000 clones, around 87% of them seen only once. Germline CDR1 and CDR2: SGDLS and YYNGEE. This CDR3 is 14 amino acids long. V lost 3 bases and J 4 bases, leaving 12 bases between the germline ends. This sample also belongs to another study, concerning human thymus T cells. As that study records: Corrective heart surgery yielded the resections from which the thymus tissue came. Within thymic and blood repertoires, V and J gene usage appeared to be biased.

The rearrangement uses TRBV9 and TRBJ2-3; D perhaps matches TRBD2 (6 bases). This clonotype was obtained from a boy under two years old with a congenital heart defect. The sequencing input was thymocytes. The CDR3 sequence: CASSASEGSDTQYF. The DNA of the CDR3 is TGTGCCAGCAGCGCCTCGGAGGGTTCAGATACGCAGTATTTT.